The clone carrying this TCR beta chain was detected a few times. In the original analysis: Amplifying reference gene primers gave estimates of nucleated cell counts. Produced via immunoSEQ multiplex PCR; TCRdb's table is partial and in-frame only. The DNA gave D and trimming, while V, J and clone size come from that table. The sample has some 290,000 clones, around 78% seen once; the top ten hold 4.6%. This entry comes from a study of blood T cell repertoires in COVID-19. Study summary: The United States, Italy and Spain were the sources of the acute and convalescent COVID-19 samples.

This CDR3 has 15 residues. After removal of 4 bases from V and 0 bases from J, the junction contained 4 bases not matched to a gene. CDR1 is SGHRS, CDR2 YFSETQ, per germline. The sequence derives from a man aged 55 to 70 who had recovered from COVID-19. The sample comprised peripheral blood. V usage is TRBV5-1 and J usage is TRBJ1-3, with 7 bases identical to TRBD1. CDR3 in amino acids: CASSQQGTSGNTIYF. The CDR3 nucleotides are TGCGCCAGCAGCCAACAGGGGACCTCTGGAAACACCATATATTTT.